The source of this T cell receptor (beta chain) is a study of OX40 agonist ivuxolimab in advanced cancers. About the study: Three patients, one with hepatocellular carcinoma and two with cutaneous melanoma, responded partially. Study findings and constraints: Clonal expansion was seen in CD4+ and CD8+ blood T cells by week 6 at 0.1 to 3.0 mg/kg. Among the lowest peripheral clonal expansion occurred in 0.1-3.0 mg/kg partial responders.

The CDR3 covers 14 residues. CDR1 is MNHGY and CDR2 is SVAAGI in the germline V gene. V lost 10 bases to trimming and J lost 1 base, with 14 bases between them. Generated by immunoSEQ multiplex PCR, the TCRdb table keeps only in-frame clones and is missing some. The sample has approximately 38,000 clones; 80% to 95% are singletons. This clone was seen only once. What it binds is unknown. Patients had blood sampled at baseline and again on cycle 4 day 1 and cycle 7 day 1. The chain combines TRBV6-9 with TRBJ1-5; tentatively, D is TRBD1 (5 bases). The source is an adult with an advanced solid tumor such as melanoma, head and neck, liver or kidney cancer. Specimen: CD4+ or CD8+ T cells sorted from blood, collected in a trial of the OX40 agonist ivuxolimab. CDR3 sequence reads: CATYGAVSNQPQHF. The CDR3 DNA is TGTGCCACCTACGGGGCTGTGAGCAATCAGCCCCAGCATTTT.